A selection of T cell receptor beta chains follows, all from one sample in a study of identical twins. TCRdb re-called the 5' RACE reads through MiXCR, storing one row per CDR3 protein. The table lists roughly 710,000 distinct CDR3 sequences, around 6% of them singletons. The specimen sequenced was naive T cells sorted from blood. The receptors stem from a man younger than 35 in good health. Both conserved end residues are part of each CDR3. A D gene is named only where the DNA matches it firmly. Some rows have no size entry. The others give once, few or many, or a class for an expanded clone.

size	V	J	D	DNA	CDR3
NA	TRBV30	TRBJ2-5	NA	TGTGCCTGGAGGGGGGGCGTTGGGACCCAAGAGACCCAGTACTTC	CAWRGGVGTQETQYF
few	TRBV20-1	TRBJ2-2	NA	TGCAGTGCCCGTCGATCGGGGTCGGGCACCGGGGAGCTGTTTTTT	CSARRSGSGTGELFF
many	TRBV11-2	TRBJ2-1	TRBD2	TGTGCCAGCTCATCTATCGGGCGGGAGGGTAGGAATGAGCAGTTCTTC	CASSSIGREGRNEQFF
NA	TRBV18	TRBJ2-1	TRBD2	TGTGCCAGCTCACCGGGGCGCGGGGGTGAGCAGTTCTTC	CASSPGRGGEQFF
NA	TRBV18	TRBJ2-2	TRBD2	TGTGCCAGCTCACCCTTGAACGTACTAGCGGAGTTCGCGAACACCGGGGAGCTGTTTTTT	CASSPLNVLAEFANTGELFF
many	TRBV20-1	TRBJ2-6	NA	TGCAGTGCTAGGCAAACCTCTGGGGCCAACGTCCTGACTTTC	CSARQTSGANVLTF
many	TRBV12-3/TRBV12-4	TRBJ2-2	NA	TGTGCCAGCAGTTTAGGGCAGAGGAACACCGGGGAGCTGTTTTTT	CASSLGQRNTGELFF
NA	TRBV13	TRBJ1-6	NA	TGTGCCAGCGGGGGGAAGGTCGCCTATAATTCACCCCTCCACTTT	CASGGKVAYNSPLHF
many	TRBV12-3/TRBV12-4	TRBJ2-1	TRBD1	TGTGCCAGCAGTTCCATAGGACAGGGAATGGATGAGCAGTTCTTC	CASSSIGQGMDEQFF
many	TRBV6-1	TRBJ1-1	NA	TGTGCCATCGGGATAAGGGGGATGAACACTGAAGCTTTCTTT	CAIGIRGMNTEAFF
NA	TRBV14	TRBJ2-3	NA	TGTGCCAGCAGCCAAGAATTCGGGGGAGTCAAAACAGATACGCAGTATTTT	CASSQEFGGVKTDTQYF
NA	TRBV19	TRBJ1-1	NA	TGTGCCAGTAAGAAGGGCGGGCACACTGAAGCTTTCTTT	CASKKGGHTEAFF
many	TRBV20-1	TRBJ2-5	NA	TGCAGTGCTCACCCGGCAAAAGAAGGTGGAGAGACCCAGTACTTC	CSAHPAKEGGETQYF
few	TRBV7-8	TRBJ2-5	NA	TGTGCCAGCAGCTTCTTTAGATTGGGGGAAAAGACCCAGTACTTC	CASSFFRLGEKTQYF
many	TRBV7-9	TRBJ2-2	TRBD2	TGTGCCAGCAGCGCTACTAGCGGGAGGGCCTCCGGGGAGCTGTTTTTT	CASSATSGRASGELFF
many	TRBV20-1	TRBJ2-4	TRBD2	TGCAGTGCTAGATGGCTAGCGGGAGACATGACCCTAGCCAAAAACATTCAGTACTTC	CSARWLAGDMTLAKNIQYF
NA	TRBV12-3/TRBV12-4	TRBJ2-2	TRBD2	TGTGCCAGCAGCCAGTCAGCGGGATTTATCGGGGAGCTGTTTTTT	CASSQSAGFIGELFF
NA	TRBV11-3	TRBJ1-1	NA	TGTGCCCCCCGCGGACTTAGGAACACTGAAGCTTTCTTT	CAPRGLRNTEAFF
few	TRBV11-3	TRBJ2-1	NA	TGTGCCAGCAGTACCTGGACAGATGAGCAGTTCTTC	CASSTWTDEQFF
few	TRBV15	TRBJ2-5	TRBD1	TGTGCCACCAGCAGTCGGACAGGGGGAGTGGAGACCCAGTACTTC	CATSSRTGGVETQYF
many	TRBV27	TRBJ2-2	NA	TGTGCCAGCAGTTTCGGCGAGGGAGTTGGGGAGCTGTTTTTT	CASSFGEGVGELFF
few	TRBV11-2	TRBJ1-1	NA	TGTGCCAGCAGCTTAGCAGTAATGGACACTGAAGCTTTCTTT	CASSLAVMDTEAFF
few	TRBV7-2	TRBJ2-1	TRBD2	TGTGCCAGCAGCTTAATTCTAGCGGGAGGGTCCTACAATGAGCAGTTCTTC	CASSLILAGGSYNEQFF
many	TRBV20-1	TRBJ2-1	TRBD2	TGCAGTGCTAGAGTATTGGGAGAGGGCGGGAGGGCCCCCTACAATGAGCAGTTCTTC	CSARVLGEGGRAPYNEQFF